Reported below is one T cell receptor beta chain. What it recognizes is unknown. The data stem from a study of Graves' ophthalmopathy and Graves' hyperthyroidism. Study outcomes and limitations: Sensitivity reached approximately 89% and specificity almost 83% for a 13-signature model separating ophthalmopathy from stable hyperthyroidism.

Beta-chain TCR CDR3 regions were amplified from RNA transcripts. The authors performed first-round RT-PCR with HTBI primers and then a second-round multiplex PCR. TCRdb re-derived calls from the multiplex PCR reads in MiXCR, one entry per CDR3 protein. The table lists about 390,000 distinct CDR3 sequences, less than 20% of them singletons. Material: peripheral blood. The receptor comes from a woman between 18 and 29 years old with stable Graves' hyperthyroidism.

CDR3 amino acids: CASREAGVETQYF. CDR3 coding DNA: TGTGCCAGCCGGGAGGCGGGAGTGGAGACCCAGTACTTC. V usage is TRBV6-1 and J usage is TRBJ2-5; 7 nucleotides align to TRBD2. The germline V gene has CDR1 MNHNS and CDR2 SASEGT. CDR3 length equals 13 residues. Germline trimming cut 8 bases from V and 5 bases from J; bases unmatched to any gene: 8.